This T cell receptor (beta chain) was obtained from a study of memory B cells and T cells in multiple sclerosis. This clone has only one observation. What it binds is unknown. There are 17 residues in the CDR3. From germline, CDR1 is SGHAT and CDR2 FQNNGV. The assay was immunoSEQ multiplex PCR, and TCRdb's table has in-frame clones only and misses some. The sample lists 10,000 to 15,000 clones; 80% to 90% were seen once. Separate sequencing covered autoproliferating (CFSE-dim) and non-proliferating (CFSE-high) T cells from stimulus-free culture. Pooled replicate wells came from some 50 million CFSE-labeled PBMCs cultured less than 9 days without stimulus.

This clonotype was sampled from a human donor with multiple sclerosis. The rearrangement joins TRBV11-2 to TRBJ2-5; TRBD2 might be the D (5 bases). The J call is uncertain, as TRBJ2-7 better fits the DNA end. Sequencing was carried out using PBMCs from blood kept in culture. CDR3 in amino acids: CASSLSPYPGIEYEQYF. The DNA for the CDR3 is TGTGCCAGCAGCCTCTCCCCGTACCCCGGGATCGAGTACGAGCAGTACTTC.